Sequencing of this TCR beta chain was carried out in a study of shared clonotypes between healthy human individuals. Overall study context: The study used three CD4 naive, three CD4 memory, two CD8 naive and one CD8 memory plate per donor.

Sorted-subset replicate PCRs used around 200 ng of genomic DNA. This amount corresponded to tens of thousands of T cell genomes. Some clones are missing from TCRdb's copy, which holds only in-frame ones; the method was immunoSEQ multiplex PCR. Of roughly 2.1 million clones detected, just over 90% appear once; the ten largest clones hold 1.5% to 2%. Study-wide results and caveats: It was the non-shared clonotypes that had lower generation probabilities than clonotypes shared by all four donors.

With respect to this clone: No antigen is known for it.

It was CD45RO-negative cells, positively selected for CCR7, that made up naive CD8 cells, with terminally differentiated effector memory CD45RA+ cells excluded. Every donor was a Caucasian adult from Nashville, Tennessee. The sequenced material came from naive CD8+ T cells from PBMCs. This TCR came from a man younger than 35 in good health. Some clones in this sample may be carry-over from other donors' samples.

CDR3 DNA sequence: TGTGCCAGCACCCAGGTGGAGGGGGCGTGGTACGAGCAGTACTTC. The encoded protein is CASTQVEGAWYEQYF. The J gene is TRBJ2-7, the V gene TRBV6-5; D may be TRBD1 (7 bases). This CDR3 has 15 amino acids. Germline assignment: CDR1 MNHEY and CDR2 SVGAGI. V lost 7 bases and J 4 bases, leaving 20 bases between the germline ends.